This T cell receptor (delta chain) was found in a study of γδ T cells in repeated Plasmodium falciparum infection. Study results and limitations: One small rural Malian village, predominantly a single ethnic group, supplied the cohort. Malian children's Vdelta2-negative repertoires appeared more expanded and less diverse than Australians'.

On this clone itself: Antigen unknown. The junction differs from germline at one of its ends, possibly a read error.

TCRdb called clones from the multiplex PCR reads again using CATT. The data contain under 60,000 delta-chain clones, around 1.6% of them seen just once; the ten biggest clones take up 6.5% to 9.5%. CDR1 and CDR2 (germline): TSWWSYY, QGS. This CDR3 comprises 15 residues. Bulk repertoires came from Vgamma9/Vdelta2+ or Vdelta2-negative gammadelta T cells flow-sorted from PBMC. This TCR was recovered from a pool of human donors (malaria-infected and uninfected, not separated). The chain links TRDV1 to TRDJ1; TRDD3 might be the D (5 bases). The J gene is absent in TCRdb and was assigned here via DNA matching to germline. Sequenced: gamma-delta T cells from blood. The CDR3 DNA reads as TGCGCTTGGGGAACTTACGGCTCTGAGGCAGTTAAACTCATCTTT. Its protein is CAWGTYGSEAVKLIF.